The 5 T cell receptor beta chains in this list originate from one sample, sequenced in a study of cytomegalovirus exposure and HLA in healthy donors. Clones were sequenced by immunoSEQ multiplex PCR, and TCRdb holds only the in-frame ones, with some missing. The sample contains roughly 330,000 clones, approximately 90% of which appear only once. Input material: PBMCs. The source is a woman aged 25 to 39 in good health and CMV-seropositive.

This chain connects TRBV5-4 to TRBJ2-7; D unclear. Germline values: CDR1 SGHNT, CDR2 YYREEE (reference sequence). The V end was cut by 4 bases, the J end by 6 bases, with 14 bases between. The CDR3 consists of 13 residues. CDR3 sequence reads: CASSVPLVGEQYF. Written as DNA, the CDR3 is TGTGCCAGCAGCGTACCCCTCGTCGGCGAGCAGTACTTC.

This chain connects TRBV15 to TRBJ2-7; D call uncertain. CDR3 size: 14 residues. The V end was cut by 1 base, the J end by 3 bases, with 10 bases between. Germline V gene data show CDR1 as LNHNV and CDR2 as YYDKDF (reference sequence). CDR3 sequence (DNA): TGTGCCACCAGCAGAGCTGGGGTCCTCTACGAGCAGTACTTC. It encodes CATSRAGVLYEQYF.

The chain carries TRBV27 and TRBJ2-5, with 8 bases that match TRBD1. The CDR3 covers 14 residues. Germline lookup yields CDR1 MNHEY and CDR2 SMNVEV (reference sequence). V lost 6 bases to trimming and J lost 2 bases; unmatched junction nucleotides: 5. The CDR3 nucleotides are TGTGCCAGCAGACGGGGACAGGTACAAGAGACCCAGTACTTC. Encoded protein: CASRRGQVQETQYF.

V usage is TRBV7-3 and J usage is TRBJ2-1; 11 bases map to TRBD2. Trimming took 5 bases from V and 7 from J; bases not matched to a gene: 7. This CDR3 comprises 15 residues. Germline V gene lookup returns CDR1 SGHTA and CDR2 FQGTGA. CDR3 coding DNA: TGTGCCAGCAGCCAACGACTAGCGGGACGGAATGAGCAGTTCTTC. Translating gives CASSQRLAGRNEQFF.

The CDR3 reads CASSQDGQGRSADTQYF. In DNA, the CDR3 is TGTGCCAGCAGCCAGGACGGACAGGGAAGATCGGCAGATACGCAGTATTTT. The chain combines TRBV11-3 with TRBJ2-3; 8 nucleotides match TRBD1. J lost 4 bases, V lost 5 bases, and 14 bases had no gene match. Germline CDR1 reads SGHNT; CDR2 reads YENEEA. The CDR3 totals 17 residues. The entire variable domain, with the rest obtained from reference TRBV11-3 and TRBJ2-3, is as follows: EAGVVQSPRYKIIEKKQPVAFWCNPISGHNTLYWYLQNLGQGPELLIRYENEEAVDDSQLPKDRFSAERLKGVDSTLKIQPAELGDSAVYLCASSQDGQGRSADTQYFGPGTRLTVL.